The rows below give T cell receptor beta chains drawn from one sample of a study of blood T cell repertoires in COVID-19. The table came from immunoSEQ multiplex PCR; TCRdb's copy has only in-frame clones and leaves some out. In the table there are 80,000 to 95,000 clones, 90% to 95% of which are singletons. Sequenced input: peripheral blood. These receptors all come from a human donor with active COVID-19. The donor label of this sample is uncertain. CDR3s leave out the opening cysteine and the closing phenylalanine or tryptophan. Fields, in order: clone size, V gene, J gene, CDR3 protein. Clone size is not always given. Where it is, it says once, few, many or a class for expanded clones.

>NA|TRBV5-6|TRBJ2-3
ASSLGLAEDTQY
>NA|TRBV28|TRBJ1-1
ASAPAGVEAF
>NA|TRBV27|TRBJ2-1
ASSFSSYNEQF
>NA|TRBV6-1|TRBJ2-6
ASSELSSGANVLT
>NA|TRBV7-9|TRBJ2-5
ASSQLGETQY
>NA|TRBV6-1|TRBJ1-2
ASSEAGDRGYGYT
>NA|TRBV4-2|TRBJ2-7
ASSQDSPHKVRGYEQY
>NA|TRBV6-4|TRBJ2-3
ASSESGASSDTQY
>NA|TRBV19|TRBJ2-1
ASSMTPTSGPTYNEQF
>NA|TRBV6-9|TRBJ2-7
ASIGSVLPYEQY
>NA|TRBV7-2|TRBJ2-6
ASSLGGTGLGSGANVLT
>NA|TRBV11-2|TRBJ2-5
ASSTTSGGVLETQY
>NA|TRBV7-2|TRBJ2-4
ASSFDPGQGNIQY
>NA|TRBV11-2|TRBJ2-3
ASSPARDTQY
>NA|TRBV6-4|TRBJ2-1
ASSAQGYNEQF
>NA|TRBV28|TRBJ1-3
ASSFRGNTIY
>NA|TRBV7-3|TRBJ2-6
ASSYIPGQGLSGANVLT
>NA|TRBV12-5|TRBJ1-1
ASGLVTIIDRTGTTEAF
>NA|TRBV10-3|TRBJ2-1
AISILAGGSYNEQF
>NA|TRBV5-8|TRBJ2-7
ASDTPVSVSYEQY
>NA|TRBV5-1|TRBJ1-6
ASSLGDMYNSPLH
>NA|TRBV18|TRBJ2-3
ASSPRQGRGTDTQY
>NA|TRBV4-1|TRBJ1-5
ASSLLGGSNQPQH
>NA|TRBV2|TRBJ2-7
ASSSERGGSYEQY
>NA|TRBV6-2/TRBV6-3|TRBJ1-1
ASSLDGQGSLDTEAF
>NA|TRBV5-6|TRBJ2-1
ASSGGSLEQF
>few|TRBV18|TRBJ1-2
ASSLDRGGEDGYT
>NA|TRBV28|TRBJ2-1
ASSPPQGSNEQF
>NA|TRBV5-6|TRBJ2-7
ASSLPGQGMHEQY
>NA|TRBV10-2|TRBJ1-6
ASRPDRAPYNSPLH
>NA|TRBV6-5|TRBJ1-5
ASSQTGTGGQPQH
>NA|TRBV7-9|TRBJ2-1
ASEASGENEQF
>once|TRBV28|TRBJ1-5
ASSFGRGRQPQH
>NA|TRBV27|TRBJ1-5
ASRQGVQQPQH
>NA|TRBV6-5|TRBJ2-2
ATLGLAGPTGELF
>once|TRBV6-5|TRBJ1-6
ASRPGQGNSPLH
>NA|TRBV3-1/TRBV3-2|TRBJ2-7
ASSRGARTYEQY
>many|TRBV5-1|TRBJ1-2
ASSSTPDSLYGYT
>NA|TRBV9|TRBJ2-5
ASSISGGAIETQY
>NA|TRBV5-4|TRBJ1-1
ASSRGTNTEAF
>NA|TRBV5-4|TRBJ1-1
ASSPKQGMNTEAF
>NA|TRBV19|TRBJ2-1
ASSMELGDEQF
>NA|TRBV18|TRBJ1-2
ASSPLPPEPQNYGYT
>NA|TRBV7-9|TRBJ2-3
ASSRTGGPLSTDTQY
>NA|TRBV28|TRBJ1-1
ASIVPGSYTEAF
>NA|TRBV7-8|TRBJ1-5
ASSPQPRRGNQPQH
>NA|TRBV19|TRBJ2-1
ASSMAGLRLGEQF